One sample yielded the 30 T cell receptor beta chains listed below, sequenced in a study of blood T cells in healthy people across ages. A second 7 to 11 cycle PCR used barcoded and J-beta primers. TCRdb reprocessed the 5' RACE reads via MiXCR and lists one record per CDR3 protein. The sample contains more than 750,000 distinct CDR3 sequences, around 29% of which appear only once. This sample was shared with a second study, whose subject was T cells of mothers and their children.

The source material was blood. These receptors all come from a woman between 35 and 50 years old in good health.

The chain has TRBV28 and TRBJ2-1; the match to TRBD1 covers 11 bases. Germline CDR1 MDHEN, CDR2 SYDVKM. Unmatched junction bases numbered 9, after V lost 1 base and J lost 10 bases. The CDR3 has 16 amino acids. DNA of the CDR3: TGTGCCAGCAGTTTATTTGGTGGGGACAGGGGGTACGAGCAGTTCTTC. Its protein product is CASSLFGGDRGYEQFF.

With regard to this clonotype: Sequence at one end of the junction differs from germline and may be a read error. The V gene is TRBV7-9, the J gene TRBJ1-2; the D gene is possibly TRBD1 (6 bases). The CDR3 spans 13 residues. CDR1 is SEHNR, CDR2 FQNEAQ, per germline (reference sequence). The CDR3 sequence: CSSSLHQGYGYTF. Written as DNA, the CDR3 is TGTTCCAGCAGCTTACACCAGGGGTATGGCTACACCTTC. The full variable domain, completed using reference TRBV7-9 and TRBJ1-2, is DTGVSQNPRHKITKRGQNVTFRCDPISEHNRLYWYRQTLGQGPEFLTYFQNEAQLEKSRLLSDRFSAERPKGSFSTLEIQRTEQGDSAMYLCSSSLHQGYGYTFGSGTRLTVV.

This clonotype was seen many times. The rearrangement joins TRBV5-1 to TRBJ2-7, with D perhaps matching TRBD1 (6 bases). V was trimmed by 1 base and J by 4 bases, leaving 15 bases between them. Germline assignment: CDR1 SGHRS and CDR2 YFSETQ. The CDR3 is 15 residues long. CDR3 residues: CASSLFGTPAYEQYF. The CDR3 DNA reads as TGCGCCAGCAGCTTGTTCGGGACACCAGCGTACGAGCAGTACTTC.

This clonotype has ten or more counts. An end of the junction differs from the germline gene, which may be a read error. The DNA for the CDR3 is TGCGCCAGCAGCCTGACCGGGGGGAGCTCCTACAATGAGCAGTTCTTC. It encodes CASSLTGGSSYNEQFF. The chain uses TRBV7-8 and TRBJ2-1, with 7 bases that match TRBD2. CDR3 length equals 16 residues. Germline CDR1 and CDR2: SGHVS and FQNEAQ.

The chain uses TRBV6-2 or TRBV6-3 and TRBJ2-7; tentative D call: TRBD2 (5 bases). Per germline, CDR1 MNHEY and CDR2 SVGEGT. The CDR3 runs to 14 residues. V gave up 4 bases and J gave up 1 base, with 11 bases separating them. The CDR3 DNA follows: TGTGCCAGCAGTTCCCGGGATTTATCCTACGAGCAGTACGTC. Its protein product is CASSSRDLSYEQYV.

This clonotype was counted a few times. This chain connects TRBV5-1 to TRBJ2-3; 9 nucleotides agree with TRBD2. CDR3 size: 16 residues. V lost 5 bases, J lost 14 bases, and 21 bases stayed unmatched. Germline V gene lookup returns CDR1 SGHRS and CDR2 YFSETQ. The DNA for the CDR3 is TGCGCCAGCAGACCGACGTCTGAGCGGGGGGACCCGATTTTGTATTTT. This codes for CASRPTSERGDPILYF.

This clonotype was seen ten or more times. V is TRBV20-1 and J is TRBJ2-3; 11 bases align to TRBD2. V gave up 3 bases and J gave up 5 bases; unmatched junction bases: 10. Germline V gives CDR1 DFQATT, CDR2 SNEGSKA (reference sequence). The CDR3 has 16 residues. CDR3 bases: TGCAGTGCTAGCGGGGTAGCGGGGGGGCTGGGAGATACGCAGTATTTT. Translating gives CSASGVAGGLGDTQYF.

This clonotype appeared many times. The J gene is TRBJ1-1, the V gene TRBV29-1; D is undetermined. Trimming removed 4 bases at V and 0 bases at J, with 9 bases between. Germline lookup yields CDR1 SQVTM and CDR2 ANQGSEA. This CDR3 region has 13 residues. The CDR3 DNA reads TGCAGCGTTGGAGGTGGGCTGAACACTGAAGCTTTCTTT. This translates into CSVGGGLNTEAFF.

About this clonotype itself: The junction departs from germline at one end; a sequencing error may be responsible. The J gene is TRBJ2-7, the V gene TRBV29-1; no clear D. The CDR3 has 11 amino acids. Germline CDR1 and CDR2: SQVTM and ANQGSEA. As DNA, the CDR3 is TGCAGCGTTTCCACCCGATACGAGCAGGACTTC. This sequence encodes CSVSTRYEQDF.

This clonotype has a handful of counts. CDR3 protein: CASSSGWRQLETQYF. CDR3 coding DNA: TGTGCCAGCAGCTCGGGGTGGAGACAGCTGGAGACCCAGTACTTC. The V and J genes are TRBV7-9 and TRBJ2-7; D may correspond to TRBD1 or TRBD2 (5 bases each). The J call may be mistaken, given a closer DNA end match to TRBJ2-5. Germline values: CDR1 SEHNR, CDR2 FQNEAQ (reference sequence). The CDR3 length is 15 residues.

This clonotype is a singleton in its sample. A much larger clone differs from this one at a single base, so this may be a read error. The gene calls are TRBV7-2 and TRBJ2-4; 9 bases are shared with TRBD1. Looked up from germline, CDR1 is SGHTA and CDR2 is FQGNSA. V dropped 4 bases and J dropped 9; count of bases not matched to a gene: 10. The CDR3 totals 15 residues. The CDR3 loop reads CASSSVPGQGSIQYF. DNA of the CDR3: TGTGCCAGCAGCTCGGTCCCGGGACAGGGAAGCATTCAGTACTTC.

This clonotype has just a few counts. The CDR3, as DNA: TGCGCCAGCAGCCCTCGTTTAGGAGGCGAGCAGTACTTC. It translates to CASSPRLGGEQYF. This rearrangement joins TRBV4-1 to TRBJ2-5; D might be TRBD2 (5 bases). TRBJ2-7 explains the end of the DNA better; the J call may be wrong. Germline V gene sequence: CDR1 MGHRA, CDR2 YSYEKL. This CDR3 region has 13 residues.

The sample holds a few counts of this clonotype. The V gene is TRBV5-1, the J gene TRBJ2-3; D not resolved. The germline V gene encodes CDR1 SGHRS and CDR2 YFSETQ. The CDR3 is 18 amino acids. Trimming removed 3 bases at V and 0 bases at J, with 20 bases between. In DNA form, the CDR3 reads TGCGCCAGCAGCTCATGGCACGGAGCCGACCTTAGCACAGATACGCAGTATTTT. Translation gives CASSSWHGADLSTDTQYF. Combining the CDR3 with reference TRBV5-1 and TRBJ2-3 gives the whole variable domain KAGVTQTPRYLIKTRGQQVTLSCSPISGHRSVSWYQQTPGQGLQFLFEYFSETQRNKGNFPGRFSGRQFSNSRSEMNVSTLELGDSALYLCASSSWHGADLSTDTQYFGPGTRLTVL.

Ten or more counts support this clonotype. V usage is TRBV28 and J usage is TRBJ2-6, with TRBD1 matching over 8 bases. Germline lookup yields CDR1 MDHEN and CDR2 SYDVKM. Unmatched junction bases numbered 8, after V lost 6 bases and J lost 1 base. CDR3 length: 17 residues. Here the CDR3 DNA reads TGTGCCAGCAGCCCCGGGACAGGCATGTCTGGGGCCAACGTCCTGACTTTC. Translation: CASSPGTGMSGANVLTF. Drawing the rest from reference TRBV28 and TRBJ2-6, the complete variable domain is DVKVTQSSRYLVKRTGEKVFLECVQDMDHENMFWYRQDPGLGLRLIYFSYDVKMKEKGDIPEGYSVSREKKERFSLILESASTNQTSMYLCASSPGTGMSGANVLTFGAGSRLTVL.

This chain uses TRBV29-1 with TRBJ1-1; D gene unclear. This CDR3 comprises 12 residues. Per germline, CDR1 SQVTM and CDR2 ANQGSEA. V lost 3 bases and J 7 bases, leaving 12 bases between the germline ends. CDR3 sequence reads: CSVEKGPSEAFF. CDR3 nucleotides: TGCAGCGTTGAGAAAGGACCGAGTGAAGCTTTCTTT. The whole variable domain, remainder taken from reference TRBV29-1 and TRBJ1-1, is SAVISQKPSRDICQRGTSLTIQCQVDSQVTMMFWYRQQPGQSLTLIATANQGSEATYESGFVIDKFPISRPNLTFSTLTVSNMSPEDSSIYLCSVEKGPSEAFFGQGTRLTVV.

This clonotype was observed a few times. At one of its ends the junction is not consistent with the germline gene, which may arise from a read error. This chain connects TRBV28 to TRBJ2-3; D is possibly TRBD1 or TRBD2 (5 bases each). Germline V gives CDR1 MDHEN, CDR2 SYDVKM. The CDR3 is 18 amino acids. CDR3 nucleotides: TGTGCCAGCAGTTTATATTTCGGGACGCTAGGATTTACAGATGCGCAGTATTTT. Translation: CASSLYFGTLGFTDAQYF.

V gene TRBV20-1 combines with J gene TRBJ2-5, with D maybe TRBD2 (5 bases). Germline V gene sequence: CDR1 DFQATT, CDR2 SNEGSKA (reference sequence). V was trimmed by 0 bases and J by 5 bases, leaving 19 bases between them. The CDR3 totals 16 residues. This CDR3 reads CSARDTGSGFVETQYF. As DNA, the CDR3 is TGCAGTGCTAGAGATACGGGGTCAGGTTTTGTGGAGACCCAGTACTTC.

This clonotype occurred a few times. The junction and the germline gene differ at one end; a read error may be behind it. This sequence joins TRBV5-5 and TRBJ2-1, with 8 bases identical to TRBD2. The CDR3 is 15 residues long. Germline loops: CDR1 SGHKS, CDR2 YYEKEE (reference sequence). Here the CDR3 reads CASILLAGNYNGQFF. The CDR3 DNA follows: TGTGCCAGCATCCTATTAGCGGGGAACTACAATGGGCAGTTCTTC.

This clonotype was picked up many times. The chain combines TRBV7-9 with TRBJ2-7; 8 bases agree with TRBD1. Germline values: CDR1 SEHNR, CDR2 FQNEAQ (reference sequence). V was pared by 5 bases and J by 3 bases, with 9 bases of the junction left unmatched. CDR3 size: 15 residues. The chain's CDR3 is CASSPQDRVGYEQYF. CDR3 sequence (DNA): TGTGCCAGCAGCCCCCAGGACAGGGTGGGCTACGAGCAGTACTTC.

Many counts were recorded for this clonotype. The chain carries TRBV20-1 and TRBJ1-6; possibly TRBD1 for D (5 bases). The CDR3 runs to 13 residues. Germline V gene sequence: CDR1 DFQATT, CDR2 SNEGSKA (reference sequence). The CDR3 loop is CSSEGPPNSPLHF. The CDR3 DNA is TGCAGCTCAGAGGGACCGCCTAATTCACCCCTCCACTTT.

This clonotype was counted a few times. The J gene is TRBJ1-2, the V gene TRBV7-2; 10 bases fit TRBD1. The CDR3 loop spans 15 amino acids. With V trimmed by 4 bases and J by 3 bases, 5 bases remained unmatched. Germline V gene data show CDR1 as SGHTA and CDR2 as FQGNSA. CDR3 in amino acids: CASSSGTGEYYGYTF. The CDR3 DNA follows: TGTGCCAGCAGCTCCGGGACAGGGGAATACTATGGCTACACCTTC.

This chain connects TRBV7-2 to TRBJ2-4; D may be TRBD1 or TRBD2 (5 bases each). The J call is in doubt because the DNA end fits TRBJ2-5 better. CDR1 and CDR2 (germline): SGHTA, FQGNSA. CDR3 length: 16 amino acids. The CDR3 protein is CASSLIRGSNQETQYF. CDR3 in DNA: TGTGCCAGCAGCTTAATTCGGGGCTCAAACCAAGAGACCCAGTACTTC.

The CDR3 is CASSTRGSTGELFF. CDR3 DNA sequence: TGTGCCAGCAGCACCAGGGGTTCCACCGGGGAGCTGTTTTTT. This chain connects TRBV7-2 to TRBJ2-2; the D gene is possibly TRBD1 (6 bases). The germline V gene encodes CDR1 SGHTA and CDR2 FQGNSA. The CDR3 loop spans 14 amino acids. V was trimmed by 5 bases and J by 4 bases, leaving 11 bases between them.

Of note for this clonotype: Given a much more abundant clone one base away, this may be a read error. The V gene is TRBV4-3, the J gene TRBJ1-2; D is uncertain. The germline V gene has CDR1 LGHNA and CDR2 YSLEER. The length of the CDR3 is 15 residues. The germline V and J ends were trimmed by 0 bases and 2 bases, with 10 bases remaining between them. CDR3 nucleotide sequence: TGCGCCAGCAGCCAAGAAGTAGTGGGGAACTATGGCTACACCTTC. Translation: CASSQEVVGNYGYTF.

This clonotype appeared many times. The genes are TRBV7-6 and TRBJ2-5, with a possible D match to TRBD2 (6 bases). The CDR3 length is 15 residues. CDR1 is SGHVS and CDR2 is FNYEAQ in the germline V gene. Trimming left V 0 bases short and J 11 bases short, with 19 bases between. The CDR3 loop reads CASSLAGTPDTPQYF. As DNA, the CDR3 is TGTGCCAGCAGCTTAGCGGGGACTCCCGACACACCACAGTACTTC.

The chain combines TRBV2 with TRBJ2-1; TRBD2 matches 9 bases. The CDR3 consists of 15 residues. J gave up 5 bases and V 6 bases, and 8 bases lay outside the gene matches. Per germline, CDR1 SNHLY and CDR2 FYNNEI. For the CDR3, the DNA is TGTGCCAGCAGCTTAGCGGGGGCCAGAAACAATGAGCAGTTCTTC. Translating it yields CASSLAGARNNEQFF.

V gene TRBV20-1 combines with J gene TRBJ2-1, with D possibly matching TRBD2 (7 bases). CDR1 is DFQATT and CDR2 is SNEGSKA in the germline V gene (reference sequence). CDR3 length: 16 amino acids. With 4 bases removed from V and 6 bases from J, the gap between germline ends came to 22 bases. The CDR3 sequence is CSATRPRGAHANEQFF. DNA for the CDR3: TGCAGTGCTACCCGACCTCGGGGGGCGCATGCCAATGAGCAGTTCTTC.

This clonotype has more than one count but fewer than ten. The chain uses TRBV11-3 and TRBJ2-1, with TRBD1 as a possible D gene (5 bases). V dropped 5 bases and J dropped 6 bases, with 11 bases sitting between them. The CDR3 has 13 amino acids. Germline V gene lookup returns CDR1 SGHNT and CDR2 YENEEA. The CDR3: CASSPGHLNEQFF. CDR3 nucleotides: TGTGCCAGCAGCCCAGGACACCTCAATGAGCAGTTCTTC. Looking up the rest from reference TRBV11-3 and TRBJ2-1 gives the full variable domain: EAGVVQSPRYKIIEKKQPVAFWCNPISGHNTLYWYLQNLGQGPELLIRYENEEAVDDSQLPKDRFSAERLKGVDSTLKIQPAELGDSAVYLCASSPGHLNEQFFGPGTRLTVL.

The rearrangement joins TRBV5-1 to TRBJ1-2; D possibly corresponds to TRBD1 (5 bases). V lost 3 bases and J lost 6, with 15 bases in between. Per the germline V gene, CDR1 is SGHRS and CDR2 is YFSETQ. There are 14 residues in the CDR3. The CDR3 protein is CASSSGLRTNGYTF. The CDR3, as DNA: TGCGCCAGCAGCTCGGGACTCAGGACGAATGGCTACACCTTC.

This clonotype was observed many times. This rearrangement joins TRBV6-6 to TRBJ2-5; 8 bases are a match to TRBD2. V dropped 2 bases and J dropped 4; count of bases not matched to a gene: 6. The germline V gene has CDR1 MNHNY and CDR2 SVGAGI (reference sequence). The CDR3 has 15 residues. The CDR3 loop reads CASSYVAGGRETQYF. CDR3 sequence (DNA): TGTGCCAGCAGTTACGTGGCGGGGGGACGAGAGACCCAGTACTTC.